This entry is about one TCR beta chain. Its antigen is as yet unknown. V was pared by 5 bases and J by 1 base, with 3 bases of the junction left unmatched. The CDR3 totals 14 residues. Germline CDR1 SGHTA, CDR2 FQGTGA. This table comes from immunoSEQ multiplex PCR, and its TCRdb copy is limited to in-frame clones, with some not included. The table includes over 85,000 clones, about 95% detected once. The data derive from a study of cytomegalovirus exposure and HLA in healthy donors. Study-level results: The study listed under 200 cytomegalovirus-associated TCR beta chains.

Sequencing was performed on PBMCs. The chain recombines TRBV7-3 with TRBJ1-1, with 8 nucleotides matching TRBD1. The clonotype originates from a woman between 18 and 30 years old in good health and CMV-seronegative. This CDR3 reads CASSLGQGNTEAFF. CDR3 DNA: TGTGCCAGCAGCCTAGGACAGGGGAACACTGAAGCTTTCTTT. Full variable domain (rest looked up from reference TRBV7-3 and TRBJ1-1): GAGVSQTPSNKVTEKGKYVELRCDPISGHTALYWYRQSLGQGPEFLIYFQGTGAADDSGLPNDRFFAVRPEGSVSTLKIQRTERGDSAVYLCASSLGQGNTEAFFGQGTRLTVV.